These T cell receptor beta chains were read from a single sample in a study of blood T cell repertoires in COVID-19. This table comes from immunoSEQ multiplex PCR, and its TCRdb copy is limited to in-frame clones, with some not included. The sample records 260,000 or so clones, around 90% being singletons. Material: peripheral blood. The receptor set was obtained from a human donor in a cohort sampled during active COVID-19. The CDR3 runs from the conserved cysteine through the conserved F or W. The D gene is left open where the match is weak.

V: TRBV27
J: TRBJ2-7
D: TRBD2
CDR3: CASSLRTSGPYEQYF

V: TRBV9
J: TRBJ1-2
D: -
CDR3: CASSGAAGTIYGYTF

V: TRBV6-5
J: TRBJ1-1
D: -
CDR3: CASGVGVATEAFF

V: TRBV10-3
J: TRBJ2-3
D: -
CDR3: CAISGTGLDTQYF

V: TRBV7-6
J: TRBJ2-2
D: -
CDR3: CASSSTGTDTGELFF

V: TRBV7-2
J: TRBJ2-1
D: TRBD2
CDR3: CASSLVAGVGNEQFF

V: TRBV18
J: TRBJ2-7
D: TRBD2
CDR3: CASSLTLPGGYSYEQYF

V: TRBV20-1
J: TRBJ2-1
D: -
CDR3: CSARSIGEQFF

V: TRBV30
J: TRBJ1-5
D: -
CDR3: CAWREDSNQPQHF

V: TRBV4-2
J: TRBJ2-1
D: TRBD2
CDR3: CASSASDLAGTYNEQFF

V: TRBV6-9
J: TRBJ1-2
D: TRBD1
CDR3: CASSYSLGTGYGYTF

V: TRBV7-2
J: TRBJ1-5
D: -
CDR3: CASSFGEGQPQHF

V: TRBV7-2
J: TRBJ2-3
D: TRBD2
CDR3: CASSLIYRLAGSTDTQYF

V: TRBV5-4
J: TRBJ1-3
D: -
CDR3: CASSPTASTSGNTIYF

V: TRBV18
J: TRBJ1-5
D: -
CDR3: CASSPTRAQPQHF

V: TRBV9
J: TRBJ2-1
D: -
CDR3: CASSTSTSLEEQFF

V: TRBV12-3/TRBV12-4
J: TRBJ1-2
D: -
CDR3: CASSLSRLGYTF

V: TRBV6-5
J: TRBJ1-1
D: -
CDR3: CASSYSWTGGTEAFF

V: TRBV29-1
J: TRBJ2-3
D: -
CDR3: CSVEVGGTDTQYF

V: TRBV7-3
J: TRBJ2-7
D: -
CDR3: CASSLGGGEQYF

V: TRBV6-2/TRBV6-3
J: TRBJ2-3
D: TRBD2
CDR3: CASSPPGLAGKYRAATDTQYF

V: TRBV19
J: TRBJ2-5
D: -
CDR3: CASTPREKETQYF

V: TRBV7-9
J: TRBJ1-1
D: TRBD1
CDR3: CASSSGQGIGNEAFF

V: TRBV2
J: TRBJ2-7
D: TRBD2
CDR3: CASSEGFTGLAAMYEQYF

V: TRBV11-3
J: TRBJ2-3
D: TRBD1
CDR3: CASSFAGQGGTDTQYF

V: TRBV18
J: TRBJ2-7
D: -
CDR3: CASSPEVGEQYF

V: TRBV7-8
J: TRBJ1-5
D: TRBD1
CDR3: CASSPRTGGIQPQHF

V: TRBV24-1
J: TRBJ2-7
D: TRBD1
CDR3: CATSTQGAPYEQYF

V: TRBV15
J: TRBJ2-7
D: TRBD2
CDR3: CATSREGLAGGLTYEQYF

V: TRBV9
J: TRBJ1-1
D: TRBD1
CDR3: CASSVRTGEDTEAFF

V: TRBV19
J: TRBJ1-1
D: TRBD1
CDR3: CASSRQGAWRAFF

V: TRBV19
J: TRBJ1-5
D: -
CDR3: CASSTPGGAGYQPQHF

V: TRBV27
J: TRBJ1-5
D: TRBD1
CDR3: CASSYRGNQPQHF

V: TRBV5-4
J: TRBJ2-5
D: -
CDR3: CASSTSLGTQYF

V: TRBV5-1
J: TRBJ2-2
D: TRBD2
CDR3: CASSPRTSGRKNTGELFF

V: TRBV11-2
J: TRBJ2-7
D: -
CDR3: CASSLDFSGAYEQYF

V: TRBV3-1/TRBV3-2
J: TRBJ2-5
D: -
CDR3: CASSQPDRSGAQYF

V: TRBV6-5
J: TRBJ1-2
D: -
CDR3: CASSYDGGYGYTF

V: TRBV6-5
J: TRBJ2-7
D: -
CDR3: CASSYLMEYEQYF

V: TRBV24-1
J: TRBJ2-2
D: TRBD1
CDR3: CATSAQTGRLTGELFF

V: TRBV9
J: TRBJ2-7
D: -
CDR3: CASSPAGTYEQYF

V: TRBV7-9
J: TRBJ1-2
D: -
CDR3: CASSAPLREGYTF

V: TRBV28
J: TRBJ1-6
D: -
CDR3: CASTTFEGLYNSPLHF

V: TRBV10-3
J: TRBJ2-7
D: TRBD2
CDR3: CAISSGDYYEQYF

V: TRBV7-2
J: TRBJ2-7
D: -
CDR3: CASSSLPGYEQYF

V: TRBV4-1
J: TRBJ1-5
D: TRBD1
CDR3: CASSQAGQGSNQPQHF

V: TRBV7-2
J: TRBJ2-7
D: TRBD2
CDR3: CASSLSSGRTYEQYF

V: TRBV4-2
J: TRBJ2-7
D: -
CDR3: CASSPPVYRDTYEQYF

V: TRBV6-5
J: TRBJ1-3
D: -
CDR3: CASSYRGEGSGNTIYF

V: TRBV7-8
J: TRBJ1-5
D: -
CDR3: CASSSLTGSSGNQPQHF

V: TRBV4-2
J: TRBJ2-3
D: -
CDR3: CASSQATTPDTDTQYF

V: TRBV5-5
J: TRBJ1-5
D: -
CDR3: CASSFTGFGNQPQHF

V: TRBV12-5
J: TRBJ1-5
D: TRBD1
CDR3: CASRDSRGTNQPQHF

V: TRBV6-1
J: TRBJ2-2
D: TRBD1
CDR3: CASSVLRVGTVTGELFF

V: TRBV7-2
J: TRBJ1-4
D: -
CDR3: CASSRGSTNEKLFF

V: TRBV9
J: TRBJ2-1
D: TRBD2
CDR3: CASSVEASGVYNEQFF

V: TRBV4-1
J: TRBJ2-7
D: -
CDR3: CASSQGQVPSYEQYF

V: TRBV5-1
J: TRBJ1-1
D: -
CDR3: CASSSPGMNTEAFF

V: TRBV4-1
J: TRBJ1-5
D: TRBD1
CDR3: CASSRKAGTGPGQPQHF

V: TRBV12-3/TRBV12-4
J: TRBJ2-1
D: TRBD2
CDR3: CASSLAGGPKFF